This T cell receptor beta chain was recovered during a study of T cells in Graves' hyperthyroidism and ophthalmopathy. Turning to the study itself: Pretreatment peripheral blood was obtained at initial diagnosis.

PBMCs were obtained from over 8.5 ml fresh peripheral blood. Points from the study as a whole: By a 13 V-J model, ophthalmopathy was set apart from stable hyperthyroidism.

The V and J ends lost 5 bases and 6 bases, in that order; junction bases with no gene match: 9. Germline values: CDR1 SGHTA, CDR2 FQGNSA. The CDR3 runs to 15 residues. Regions amplified from RNA transcripts were the TCR beta CDR3 regions. Using the HTBI primer set, a first-round RT-PCR was run on the TCR CDR3. TCRdb re-called the multiplex PCR reads with MiXCR, one entry per CDR3 protein. The table includes around 300,000 distinct CDR3 sequences, approximately 18% detected once. Notes on this clonotype: Its specificity is unknown.

The sample taken for sequencing was blood. This TCR derives from a middle-aged man with Graves' ophthalmopathy. The rearrangement links TRBV7-2 to TRBJ1-1, with TRBD1 matching over 10 bases. As DNA, the CDR3 is TGTGCCAGCAGCATAACCACAGGACAGGGGGCTGAAGCTTTCTTT. Translated, it gives CASSITTGQGAEAFF.